One and the same sample provided the 31 T cell receptor beta chains below, sequenced in a study of blood T cell repertoires in COVID-19. Clones were read by immunoSEQ multiplex PCR, and TCRdb kept only the in-frame ones, dropping some. Here the sample spans roughly 200,000 clones, more than 75% being singletons. Sequencing was done on a sample of peripheral blood. The receptors stem from a person aged 65-85 years with COVID-19, enrolled during active disease.

This chain joins TRBV15 and TRBJ1-1; TRBD1 might be the D (6 bases). This CDR3 is 15 amino acids long. Trimming pared 3 bases from V and 4 bases from J, leaving 15 bases between. From germline, CDR1 is LNHNV and CDR2 YYDKDF (reference sequence). CDR3 bases: TGTGCCACCAGCAGTCACAGGGTTTGGGGCACTGAAGCTTTCTTT. It is translated as CATSSHRVWGTEAFF. The full variable domain, completed using reference TRBV15 and TRBJ1-1, is DAMVIQNPRYQVTQFGKPVTLSCSQTLNHNVMYWYQQKSSQAPKLLFHYYDKDFNNEADTPDNFQSRRPNTSFCFLDIRSPGLGDTAMYLCATSSHRVWGTEAFFGQGTRLTVV.

The chain combines TRBV18 with TRBJ2-7, with D possibly TRBD2 on 5 matching bases. The germline V gene has CDR1 KGHSH and CDR2 LQKENI. The CDR3 is 15 residues long. Trimming removed 3 bases at V and 0 bases at J, with 12 bases between. CDR3 sequence reads: CASSPAGISSYEQYF. CDR3 sequence (DNA): TGTGCCAGCTCACCTGCCGGGATAAGCTCCTACGAGCAGTACTTC.

The CDR3 protein is CASSLGWREASRGTDTQYF. The CDR3 DNA sequence: TGTGCCAGCAGCTTAGGCTGGCGGGAGGCCTCTAGGGGCACAGATACGCAGTATTTT. The chain recombines TRBV11-2 with TRBJ2-3; the match to TRBD2 covers 8 bases. Germline V CDR1 and CDR2: SGHAT, FQNNGV. CDR3 length equals 19 residues. Trimming cost V 1 base and J 1 base; bases outside gene matches: 13.

This chain links TRBV3-1 (or the pseudogene TRBV3-2) with TRBJ1-5, with no clear D. CDR1 and CDR2 from the germline V gene are LGHDT and YNNKEL (reference sequence). This CDR3 is built from 13 residues. Trimming cost V 5 bases and J 4 bases, with 9 bases left between them. CDR3 bases: TGTGCCAGCAGCTTCACGGGGAATCAGCCCCAGCATTTT. Its translation is CASSFTGNQPQHF.

This chain joins TRBV5-8 and TRBJ1-4; no clear D. Germline CDR1 SGHTS, CDR2 YDEGEE. The CDR3 loop spans 14 amino acids. The V and J ends lost 1 base and 3 bases respectively, with 7 bases between them. CDR3 bases: TGTGCCAGCAGCTTGAGACATCCTAATGAAAAACTGTTTTTT. Protein sequence: CASSLRHPNEKLFF. The entire variable domain, with the rest obtained from reference TRBV5-8 and TRBJ1-4, is as follows: EAGVTQSPTHLIKTRGQQATLRCSPISGHTSVYWYQQALGLGLQFLLWYDEGEERNRGNFPPRFSGRQFPNYSSELNVNALELEDSALYLCASSLRHPNEKLFFGSGTQLSVL.

The gene calls are TRBV28 and TRBJ1-5; a possible D gene is TRBD1 (6 bases). Trimming stripped 3 bases from V and 7 bases from J, with 13 bases between. This CDR3 contains 14 residues. Germline V CDR1 and CDR2: MDHEN, SYDVKM. CDR3 coding DNA: TGTGCCAGCAGTTTTTACAGGGTAAGGCAGCCCCAGCATTTT. This codes for CASSFYRVRQPQHF.

V and J are TRBV2 and TRBJ2-5; 12 bases line up with TRBD2. With V trimmed by 6 bases and J by 5 bases, 10 bases remained unmatched. CDR1 is SNHLY, CDR2 FYNNEI, per germline. This CDR3 has 16 residues. The CDR3 coding sequence is TGTGCCAGCAGAGGACTAGCGGGACTGGGAGGGGAGACCCAGTACTTC. Translation: CASRGLAGLGGETQYF. The variable domain in full, completed from reference TRBV2 and TRBJ2-5, reads EPEVTQTPSHQVTQMGQEVILRCVPISNHLYFYWYRQILGQKVEFLVSFYNNEISEKSEIFDDQFSVERPDGSNFTLKIRSTKLEDSAMYFCASRGLAGLGGETQYFGPGTRLLVL.

V gene TRBV19 combines with J gene TRBJ2-1; the match to TRBD1 covers 10 bases. The germline V gene has CDR1 LNHDA and CDR2 SQIVND (reference sequence). The CDR3 totals 17 residues. Trimming cost V 4 bases and J 8 bases; bases outside gene matches: 14. CDR3 protein: CASSTRPQTGGGYEQFF. CDR3 sequence (DNA): TGTGCCAGTAGTACCCGCCCTCAGACAGGGGGCGGCTATGAGCAGTTCTTC.

The gene calls are TRBV7-9 and TRBJ2-5; 7 positions agree with TRBD1. From germline, CDR1 is SEHNR and CDR2 FQNEAQ (reference sequence). The length of the CDR3 is 19 residues. J was trimmed by 0 bases and V by 4 bases; bases with no gene match: 17. CDR3 in DNA: TGTGCCAGCAGCTACCCCGGGACAGAAAATCGAGTGTACCAAGAGACCCAGTACTTC. Amino acid sequence: CASSYPGTENRVYQETQYF.

The chain carries TRBV24-1 and TRBJ1-5, with unresolved D. Germline loops: CDR1 KGHDR, CDR2 SFDVKD. V lost 4 bases and J lost 0, with 18 bases in between. The CDR3 extends over 18 amino acids. As DNA, the CDR3 is TGTGCCACCAGTGAGGGCCGCAGCCCGGGAAGTAGCAATCAGCCCCAGCATTTT. Protein sequence: CATSEGRSPGSSNQPQHF.

The rearrangement uses TRBV13 and TRBJ1-1; 7 bases match TRBD1. There are 14 residues in the CDR3. Germline CDR1 reads PRHDT; CDR2 reads FYEKMQ (reference sequence). The junction had 8 bases not matched to a gene; V was cut back by 6 bases and J by 4 bases. CDR3 in amino acids: CASRQGELGTEAFF. The CDR3 bases are TGTGCCAGCAGGCAGGGGGAGTTGGGCACTGAAGCTTTCTTT.

The chain carries TRBV2 and TRBJ2-2; a weak D match, TRBD2 (6 bases). Germline assignment: CDR1 SNHLY and CDR2 FYNNEI. The CDR3 totals 14 residues. The V end was cut by 8 bases, the J end by 0 bases, with 10 bases between. For the CDR3, the DNA is TGTGCCAGCTTAGCGGACACGAACACCGGGGAGCTGTTTTTT. This translates into CASLADTNTGELFF.

V is TRBV10-1 and J is TRBJ2-7; weak D call: TRBD1 (5 bases). Looked up from germline, CDR1 is WNHNN and CDR2 is SYGVQD (reference sequence). The CDR3 extends over 13 amino acids. Trimming cost V 4 bases and J 11 bases, with 18 bases left between them. The CDR3 loop is CASSVIGAGLEYF. The DNA for the CDR3 is TGCGCCAGCAGTGTAATAGGGGCCGGCTTAGAGTACTTC.

The genes are TRBV7-8 and TRBJ2-7; 8 positions match TRBD1. Germline V lookup: CDR1 SGHVS, CDR2 FQNEAQ. V lost 4 bases to trimming and J lost 6 bases; unmatched junction nucleotides: 14. CDR3 size: 16 residues. CDR3 sequence (DNA): TGTGCCAGCAGCTCCAAGGCGGGGCAGGGGGCTGGCGAGCAGTACTTC. Translation gives CASSSKAGQGAGEQYF. Drawing the rest from reference TRBV7-8 and TRBJ2-7, the complete variable domain is GAGVSQSPRYKVAKRGQDVALRCDPISGHVSLFWYQQALGQGPEFLTYFQNEAQLDKSGLPSDRFFAERPEGSVSTLKIQRTQQEDSAVYLCASSSKAGQGAGEQYFGPGTRLTVT.

The chain joins TRBV7-2 to TRBJ1-1, with TRBD1 matching over 10 bases. CDR3 length equals 15 residues. The germline V gene encodes CDR1 SGHTA and CDR2 FQGNSA. J lost 4 bases, V lost 3 bases, and 5 bases had no gene match. The CDR3 here is CASSLTGGLSTEAFF. The CDR3 coding sequence is TGTGCCAGCAGCTTGACAGGGGGCTTGAGCACTGAAGCTTTCTTT.

The gene calls are TRBV7-9 and TRBJ2-1; 7 bases agree with TRBD2. This CDR3 spans 13 amino acids. The junction had 10 bases not matched to a gene; V was cut back by 11 bases and J by 6 bases. Germline V gene lookup returns CDR1 SEHNR and CDR2 FQNEAQ (reference sequence). The CDR3: CAGGTIERNEQFF. CDR3 DNA sequence: TGTGCCGGAGGGACTATCGAACGCAATGAGCAGTTCTTC.

The V and J genes are TRBV6-6 and TRBJ1-2; 8 nucleotides match TRBD1. Per the germline V gene, CDR1 is MNHNY and CDR2 is SVGAGI (reference sequence). The V gene end was trimmed by 5 bases and the J gene end by 6 bases; junction bases not matched to a gene: 5. CDR3 length equals 13 residues. CDR3 bases: TGTGCCAGCAGTGACGGGACAGGTGATGGCTACACCTTC. Amino acid sequence: CASSDGTGDGYTF.

V is TRBV7-9 and J is TRBJ2-2; D not certain. Trimming cost V 5 bases and J 7 bases, with 14 bases left between them. The germline CDR1 and CDR2 sequences are SEHNR and FQNEAQ (reference sequence). CDR3 length equals 14 residues. The CDR3 region is CASSHPSTVGELFF. The CDR3 bases are TGTGCCAGCAGCCACCCATCTACTGTCGGGGAGCTGTTTTTT.

The chain joins TRBV25-1 to TRBJ1-1; the D gene is possibly TRBD1 (6 bases). The germline V gene has CDR1 MGHDK and CDR2 SYGVNS. Deletions cut 5 bases from V and 4 bases from J, with 17 bases between. The CDR3 has 15 residues. CDR3 sequence (DNA): TGTGCCAGCAGTCCCTCGACAGGTTGGGGCACTGAAGCTTTCTTT. This encodes CASSPSTGWGTEAFF.

The chain joins TRBV11-2 to TRBJ2-3; no definite D call. Trimming removed 3 bases from V and 2 bases from J, with 18 bases in between. Germline assignment: CDR1 SGHAT and CDR2 FQNNGV. The CDR3 has 17 amino acids. DNA of the CDR3: TGTGCCAGCAGCTTCGGTCCCTCGGTGGTATACACAGATACGCAGTATTTT. Its protein is CASSFGPSVVYTDTQYF. Drawing the rest from reference TRBV11-2 and TRBJ2-3, the complete variable domain is EAGVAQSPRYKIIEKRQSVAFWCNPISGHATLYWYQQILGQGPKLLIQFQNNGVVDDSQLPKDRFSAERLKGVDSTLKIQPAKLEDSAVYLCASSFGPSVVYTDTQYFGPGTRLTVL.

The chain joins TRBV27 to TRBJ1-2; 8 bases agree with TRBD1. J lost 2 bases, V lost 4 bases, and 3 bases had no gene match. Germline values: CDR1 MNHEY, CDR2 SMNVEV (reference sequence). The CDR3 totals 14 residues. The CDR3, as DNA: TGTGCCAGCAGTTCCACAGGGGGAAACTATGGCTACACCTTC. Its translation: CASSSTGGNYGYTF.

The chain has TRBV18 and TRBJ1-4, with D possibly matching TRBD1 (5 bases). The CDR3 length is 12 residues. Germline assignment: CDR1 KGHSH and CDR2 LQKENI. With 5 bases removed from V and 8 bases from J, the gap between germline ends came to 9 bases. DNA of the CDR3: TGTGCCAGCTCAAGGCAGGGAGAAAAACTGTTTTTT. It is translated as CASSRQGEKLFF.

In this sample, this clone turned up once. The chain recombines TRBV19 with TRBJ2-5, with 7 bases matching TRBD1. The CDR3 runs to 14 residues. The trim removed 3 bases at V and 7 bases at J, leaving 8 bases unmatched. Germline V gene sequence: CDR1 LNHDA, CDR2 SQIVND (reference sequence). The CDR3 protein is CASSIDRVWPTQYF. DNA of the CDR3: TGTGCCAGTAGTATTGACAGGGTCTGGCCGACCCAGTACTTC.

CDR3 bases: TGCGCCAGCACCACACAAGGGGGGGACACTGAAGCTTTCTTT. Its protein is CASTTQGGDTEAFF. This rearrangement joins TRBV5-1 to TRBJ1-1; weak D call: TRBD1 (6 bases). CDR1 and CDR2 from the germline V gene are SGHRS and YFSETQ. CDR3 length: 14 residues. Trimming took 6 bases from V and 3 from J, leaving 15 bases between them.

The chain carries TRBV11-2 and TRBJ2-3, with 11 nucleotides matching TRBD2. The CDR3 is 19 residues long. Germline V CDR1 and CDR2: SGHAT, FQNNGV. V was pared by 3 bases and J by 1 base, with 12 bases of the junction left unmatched. CDR3 in DNA: TGTGCCAGCAGCTTGAGGACTAGCGGGCAGATTAAGGGCACAGATACGCAGTATTTT. Translated: CASSLRTSGQIKGTDTQYF. Supplemented by reference TRBV11-2 and TRBJ2-3, the full variable domain reads EAGVAQSPRYKIIEKRQSVAFWCNPISGHATLYWYQQILGQGPKLLIQFQNNGVVDDSQLPKDRFSAERLKGVDSTLKIQPAKLEDSAVYLCASSLRTSGQIKGTDTQYFGPGTRLTVL.

The CDR3 coding sequence is TGTGCCAGCACCCGTCGGAGCCGCACAGATACGCAGTATTTT. Translating it yields CASTRRSRTDTQYF. The chain couples TRBV6-5 to TRBJ2-3, with D unresolved. Deletions cut 7 bases from V and 1 base from J, with 12 bases between. This CDR3 region has 14 residues. Germline V gene lookup returns CDR1 MNHEY and CDR2 SVGAGI.

The J gene is TRBJ2-1, the V gene TRBV29-1; 9 bases are a match to TRBD2. V lost 5 bases, J lost 4 bases, and 6 bases stayed unmatched. Per the germline V gene, CDR1 is SQVTM and CDR2 is ANQGSEA. The CDR3 extends over 14 amino acids. The CDR3 region is CSVYGAGGYNEQFF. DNA of the CDR3: TGCAGCGTTTATGGAGCGGGAGGATACAATGAGCAGTTCTTC.

The chain has TRBV19 and TRBJ2-2; tentatively, D is TRBD1 (6 bases). CDR1 and CDR2 from the germline V gene are LNHDA and SQIVND (reference sequence). Trimming took 6 bases from V and 0 from J, leaving 23 bases between them. The CDR3 contains 19 residues. The CDR3 sequence is CASSQGLFMGVTNTGELFF. The DNA for the CDR3 is TGTGCCAGTAGCCAGGGGTTATTCATGGGGGTTACGAACACCGGGGAGCTGTTTTTT.

This clone was found once. The rearrangement uses TRBV2 and TRBJ2-3, with D possibly TRBD1 on 5 matching bases. The CDR3 sequence is 14 residues long. The germline V gene has CDR1 SNHLY and CDR2 FYNNEI. Between the trimmed V and J ends, which lost 1 base and 2 bases, there was a span of 7 bases. The CDR3 DNA reads TGTGCCAGCAGTGAAGGACAGTACACAGATACGCAGTATTTT. It specifies CASSEGQYTDTQYF.

The chain is built from TRBV19 and TRBJ1-6; perhaps TRBD1 as D (6 bases). The CDR3 is made up of 15 amino acids. V was shortened by 0 bases and J by 9 bases, with 12 bases between the two germline ends. Germline-derived CDR1 and CDR2 are LNHDA and SQIVND (reference sequence). The CDR3 DNA sequence: TGTGCCAGTAGTATAGATCAGGGGTCAGGTTCACCCCTCCACTTT. Translation: CASSIDQGSGSPLHF.

This rearrangement joins TRBV29-1 to TRBJ1-2; D gene ambiguous. The V and J ends lost 3 bases and 7 bases respectively, with 18 bases between them. From germline, CDR1 is SQVTM and CDR2 ANQGSEA. The CDR3 contains 14 residues. The DNA of the CDR3 is TGCAGCGTTGAGACGGCTGGCGGTTATCGTGGCTACACCTTC. Translated, it gives CSVETAGGYRGYTF.